The following is a TCR beta chain sequence with its context. This specimen belongs to a study of blood T cells in healthy people across ages. A second about 7 to 11 cycle PCR used barcoded and J-beta primers. TCRdb re-called the 5' RACE reads through MiXCR, storing one row per CDR3 protein. The table records roughly 1.6 million distinct CDR3 sequences, around 35% of them present only once. J lost 5 bases, V lost 0 bases, and 5 bases had no gene match. The germline V gene has CDR1 MNHEY and CDR2 SMNVEV (reference sequence). This CDR3 comprises 15 residues. The sequenced sample was blood. The receptor's source is a woman under 40 in good health. The rearrangement uses TRBV27 and TRBJ2-7; 9 bases match TRBD1. CDR3 nucleotide sequence: TGTGCCAGCAGTTTATCGGGACAGGGTTTGAACGAGCAGTACTTC. It codes for CASSLSGQGLNEQYF.